A single sample gave rise to the 12 T cell receptor beta chains below, sequenced in a study of breast tumors, draining lymph nodes, adjacent tissues. TCRdb re-called the multiplex PCR reads with MiXCR, one entry per CDR3 protein. The sample contains about 53,000 distinct CDR3 sequences, approximately 45% of which appear only once. The material sequenced was breast tumor tissue. These receptors all stem from a female donor with breast cancer. Some clones in this sample may be carry-over from other donors' samples.

The chain recombines TRBV9 with TRBJ1-4; D is undetermined. Germline CDR1 is SGDLS and CDR2 is YYNGEE. The CDR3 is 17 residues long. Trimming took 3 bases from V and 8 from J, leaving 23 bases between them. The CDR3 protein is CASSAGLAGGYGEKLFF. CDR3 in DNA: TGTGCCAGCAGCGCCGGACTAGCGGGAGGATATGGGGAAAAACTGTTTTTT.

The V and J genes are TRBV4-1 and TRBJ1-6; TRBD1 matches 9 bases. The CDR3 contains 15 residues. After removal of 5 bases from V and 7 bases from J, the junction contained 6 bases not matched to a gene. The germline V gene has CDR1 MGHRA and CDR2 YSYEKL. DNA for the CDR3: TGCGCCAGCAGCTTGGGACAGGGTGAGAATTCACCCCTCCACTTT. It encodes CASSLGQGENSPLHF.

This clonotype was found many times. The chain carries TRBV6-2 or TRBV6-3 and TRBJ2-7; D not certain. CDR3 size: 15 residues. Germline V gene sequence: CDR1 MNHEY, CDR2 SVGEGT. V dropped 7 bases and J dropped 7 bases, with 23 bases sitting between them. CDR3 region: CASTRRSPAASEQYF. The CDR3 DNA is TGTGCCAGCACACGACGGAGTCCAGCCGCCTCTGAGCAGTACTTC.

This sequence joins TRBV7-2 and TRBJ1-2; D is undetermined. The CDR3 has 15 residues. Germline V lookup: CDR1 SGHTA, CDR2 FQGNSA. Between the trimmed V and J ends, which lost 0 bases and 3 bases, there was a span of 11 bases. For the CDR3, the DNA is TGTGCCAGCAGCTTAGCGCTATATGTCCACTATGGCTACACCTTC. Translated: CASSLALYVHYGYTF.

V gene TRBV20-1 combines with J gene TRBJ2-3; D might be TRBD2 (6 bases). From germline, CDR1 is DFQATT and CDR2 SNEGSKA (reference sequence). CDR3 length: 14 residues. V was clipped by 6 bases and J by 5 bases, with 18 bases between them. CDR3 residues: CSATRRGGVDTQYF. Written as DNA, the CDR3 is TGCAGTGCCACCCGGCGGGGCGGGGTAGATACGCAGTATTTT.

Comment on this clonotype: The CDR3 ends on some other residue instead of the conserved phenylalanine or tryptophan, so this is likely a read error. For the CDR3, the DNA is TGTGCCAGCAGCTTAGCGCTTATGGAAAACATTCAGTACCTC. Translating gives CASSLALMENIQYL. The chain links TRBV7-9 to TRBJ2-4, with D hard to call. CDR1 is SEHNR, CDR2 FQNEAQ, per germline (reference sequence). The CDR3 loop spans 14 amino acids. Trimming left V 0 bases short and J 5 bases short, with 8 bases between.

As to this clonotype: The final CDR3 position lacks the conserved phenylalanine or tryptophan, pointing to a likely read error. V gene TRBV7-2 combines with J gene TRBJ2-2; 7 positions match TRBD2. The CDR3 loop spans 17 amino acids. CDR1 is SGHTA and CDR2 is FQGNSA in the germline V gene. The CDR3: CACSPTYGRASTGELFS. CDR3 in DNA: TGTGCCTGCAGCCCCACTTATGGGAGGGCCAGCACCGGGGAGCTGTTTTCT.

This clonotype appeared a few times. A much more abundant neighbour one base away suggests this may be a read error. The V gene is TRBV14, the J gene TRBJ2-7; 7 nucleotides agree with TRBD2. The CDR3 is 17 amino acids. In germline, CDR1 is SGHDN, CDR2 FVKESK. The CDR3 reads CASSQALRDYLSSEQYF. The CDR3 nucleotides read TGTGCCAGCAGCCAAGCGTTAAGGGACTACCTCTCCTCCGAGCAGTACTTC.

As concerns this clonotype: Because the CDR3 is missing its conserved closing phenylalanine or tryptophan, this is likely a read error. Because the CDR3's place on the DNA is in doubt, the DNA is left out and the CDR3 is given as listed by TCRdb. V gene TRBV5-6 combines with J gene TRBJ1-3; the table's D call of TRBD1 was not tested on the DNA. The CDR3 numbers 12 amino acids, ends counted. Germline loops: CDR1 SGHDT, CDR2 YYEEEE. The CDR3 protein is CASSLWTGATNT.

The rearrangement uses TRBV20-1 and TRBJ2-1, with TRBD2 matching 11 bases. V gave up 6 bases and J gave up 5 bases; unmatched junction bases: 3. Per the germline V gene, CDR1 is DFQATT and CDR2 is SNEGSKA (reference sequence). The length of the CDR3 is 13 residues. CDR3 in amino acids: CSAPGLADNEQFF. The DNA for the CDR3 is TGCAGTGCCCCGGGACTAGCGGACAATGAGCAGTTCTTC.

This clonotype was found many times. This chain uses TRBV20-1 with TRBJ1-5; tentatively, D is TRBD1 (5 bases). Germline CDR1 and CDR2: DFQATT and SNEGSKA (reference sequence). The CDR3 loop spans 14 amino acids. V lost 6 bases, J lost 0 bases, and 12 bases lay in between. The chain's CDR3 is CSADDSYSNQPQHF. CDR3 coding DNA: TGCAGTGCCGATGACAGCTATAGCAATCAGCCCCAGCATTTT.

The chain couples TRBV27 to TRBJ1-2; D gene uncertain. Trimming pared 5 bases from V and 0 bases from J, leaving 4 bases between. CDR3 length: 12 residues. CDR1 and CDR2 (germline): MNHEY, SMNVEV (reference sequence). CDR3 coding DNA: TGTGCCAGCAGTAACACTAACTATGGCTACACCTTC. Encoded protein: CASSNTNYGYTF.